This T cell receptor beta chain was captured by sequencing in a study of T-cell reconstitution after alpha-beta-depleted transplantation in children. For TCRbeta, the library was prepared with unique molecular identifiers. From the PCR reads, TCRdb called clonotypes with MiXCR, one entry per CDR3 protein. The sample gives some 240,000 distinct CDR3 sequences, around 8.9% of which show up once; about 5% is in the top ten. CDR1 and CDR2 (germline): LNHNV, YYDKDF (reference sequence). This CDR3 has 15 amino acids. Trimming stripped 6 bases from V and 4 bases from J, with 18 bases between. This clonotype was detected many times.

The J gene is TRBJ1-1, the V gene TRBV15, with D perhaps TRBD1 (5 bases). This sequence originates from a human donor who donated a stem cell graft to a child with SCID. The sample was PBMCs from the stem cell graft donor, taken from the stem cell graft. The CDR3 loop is CATRNPVGGGTEAFF. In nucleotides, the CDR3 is TGTGCCACCAGAAACCCCGTCGGGGGGGGCACTGAAGCTTTCTTT.